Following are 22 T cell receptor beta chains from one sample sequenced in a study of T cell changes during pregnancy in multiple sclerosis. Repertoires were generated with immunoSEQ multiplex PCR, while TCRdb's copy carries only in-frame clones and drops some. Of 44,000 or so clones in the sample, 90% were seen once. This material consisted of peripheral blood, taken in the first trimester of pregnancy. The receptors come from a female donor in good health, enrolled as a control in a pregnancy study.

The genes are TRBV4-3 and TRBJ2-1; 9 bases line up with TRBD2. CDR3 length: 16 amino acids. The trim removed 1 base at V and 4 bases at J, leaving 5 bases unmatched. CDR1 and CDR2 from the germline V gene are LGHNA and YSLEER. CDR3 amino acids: CASSQASGTAYNEQFF. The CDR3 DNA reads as TGCGCCAGCAGCCAAGCTAGCGGGACCGCTTACAATGAGCAGTTCTTC.

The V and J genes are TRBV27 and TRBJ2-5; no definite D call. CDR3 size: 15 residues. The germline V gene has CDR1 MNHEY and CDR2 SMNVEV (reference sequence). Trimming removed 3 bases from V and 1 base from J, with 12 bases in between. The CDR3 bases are TGTGCCAGCAGTTTGGGCGCCCTGACCCAAGAGACCCAGTACTTC. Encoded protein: CASSLGALTQETQYF.

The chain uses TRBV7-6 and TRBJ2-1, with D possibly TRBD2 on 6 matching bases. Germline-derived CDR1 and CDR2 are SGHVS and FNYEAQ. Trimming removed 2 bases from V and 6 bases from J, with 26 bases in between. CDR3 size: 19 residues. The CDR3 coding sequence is TGTGCCAGCAGCTTATTCGAGTTGGGGGACGGGAGTGGCGTCAATGAGCAGTTCTTC. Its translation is CASSLFELGDGSGVNEQFF. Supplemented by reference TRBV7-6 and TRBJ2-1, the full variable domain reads GAGVSQSPRYKVTKRGQDVALRCDPISGHVSLYWYRQALGQGPEFLTYFNYEAQQDKSGLPNDRFSAERPEGSISTLTIQRTEQRDSAMYRCASSLFELGDGSGVNEQFFGPGTRLTVL.

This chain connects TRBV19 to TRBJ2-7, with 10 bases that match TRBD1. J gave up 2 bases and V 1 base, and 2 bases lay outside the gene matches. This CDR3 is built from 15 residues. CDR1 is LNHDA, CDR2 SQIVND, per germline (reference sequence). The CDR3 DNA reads TGTGCCAGTAGTATAGTGGGACAGGGGACCTACGAGCAGTACTTC. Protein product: CASSIVGQGTYEQYF.

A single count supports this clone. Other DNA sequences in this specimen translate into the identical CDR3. Here the CDR3 DNA reads TGTGCCAGCCGGTCCCAAGAGACCCAGTACTTC. Its translation is CASRSQETQYF. The chain combines TRBV27 with TRBJ2-5, with D uncertain. The CDR3 loop spans 11 amino acids. The V gene's germline CDR1 is MNHEY and CDR2 SMNVEV (reference sequence). V lost 8 bases and J 1 base, leaving 5 bases between the germline ends.

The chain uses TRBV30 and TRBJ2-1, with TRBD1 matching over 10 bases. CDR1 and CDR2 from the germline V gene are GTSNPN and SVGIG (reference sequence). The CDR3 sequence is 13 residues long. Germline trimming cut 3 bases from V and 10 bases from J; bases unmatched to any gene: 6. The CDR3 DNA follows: TGTGCCTGGAGCGCGGACAGGGGGACGGAGCAGTTCTTC. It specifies CAWSADRGTEQFF. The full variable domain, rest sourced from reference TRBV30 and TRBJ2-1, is SQTIHQWPATLVQPVGSPLSLECTVEGTSNPNLYWYRQAAGRGLQLLFYSVGIGQISSEVPQNLSASRPQDRQFILSSKKLLLSDSGFYLCAWSADRGTEQFFGPGTRLTVL.

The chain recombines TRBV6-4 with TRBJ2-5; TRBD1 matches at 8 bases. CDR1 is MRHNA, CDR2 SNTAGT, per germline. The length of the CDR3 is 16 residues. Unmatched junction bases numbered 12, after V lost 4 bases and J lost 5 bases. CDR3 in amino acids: CASSVTETGDLETQYF. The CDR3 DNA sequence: TGTGCCAGCAGTGTTACGGAGACAGGGGATTTGGAGACCCAGTACTTC.

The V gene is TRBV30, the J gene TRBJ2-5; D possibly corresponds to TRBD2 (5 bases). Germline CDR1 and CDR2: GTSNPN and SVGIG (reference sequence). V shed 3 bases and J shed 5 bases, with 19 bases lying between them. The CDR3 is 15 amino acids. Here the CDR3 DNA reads TGTGCCTGGAGCCCGGGTGATTCTACTAGGGAGACCCAGTACTTC. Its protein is CAWSPGDSTRETQYF. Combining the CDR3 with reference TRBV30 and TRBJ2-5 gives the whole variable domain SQTIHQWPATLVQPVGSPLSLECTVEGTSNPNLYWYRQAAGRGLQLLFYSVGIGQISSEVPQNLSASRPQDRQFILSSKKLLLSDSGFYLCAWSPGDSTRETQYFGPGTRLLVL.

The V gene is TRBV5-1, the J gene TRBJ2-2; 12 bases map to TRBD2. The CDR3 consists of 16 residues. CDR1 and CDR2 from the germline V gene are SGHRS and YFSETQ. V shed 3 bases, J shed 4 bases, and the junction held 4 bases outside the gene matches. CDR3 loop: CASSSLAGGPTGELFF. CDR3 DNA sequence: TGCGCCAGCAGCTCTCTAGCGGGGGGGCCCACCGGGGAGCTGTTTTTT. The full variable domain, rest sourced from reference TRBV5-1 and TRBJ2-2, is KAGVTQTPRYLIKTRGQQVTLSCSPISGHRSVSWYQQTPGQGLQFLFEYFSETQRNKGNFPGRFSGRQFSNSRSEMNVSTLELGDSALYLCASSSLAGGPTGELFFGEGSRLTVL.

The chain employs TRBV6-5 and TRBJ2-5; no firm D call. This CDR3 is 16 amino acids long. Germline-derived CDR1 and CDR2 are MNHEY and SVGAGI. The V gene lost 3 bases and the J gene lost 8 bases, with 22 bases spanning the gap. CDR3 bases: TGTGCCAGCAGTTATGGGTCAGGCTCCCTCGCCCCAACCCAGTACTTC. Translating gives CASSYGSGSLAPTQYF.

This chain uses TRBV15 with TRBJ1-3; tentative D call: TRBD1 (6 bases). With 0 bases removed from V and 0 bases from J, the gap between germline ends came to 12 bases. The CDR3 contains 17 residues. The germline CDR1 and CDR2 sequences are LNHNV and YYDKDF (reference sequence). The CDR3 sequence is CATSRDHGTNSGNTIYF. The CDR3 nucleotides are TGTGCCACCAGCAGAGACCACGGGACAAACTCTGGAAACACCATATATTTT. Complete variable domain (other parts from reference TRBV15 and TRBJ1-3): DAMVIQNPRYQVTQFGKPVTLSCSQTLNHNVMYWYQQKSSQAPKLLFHYYDKDFNNEADTPDNFQSRRPNTSFCFLDIRSPGLGDTAMYLCATSRDHGTNSGNTIYFGEGSWLTVV.

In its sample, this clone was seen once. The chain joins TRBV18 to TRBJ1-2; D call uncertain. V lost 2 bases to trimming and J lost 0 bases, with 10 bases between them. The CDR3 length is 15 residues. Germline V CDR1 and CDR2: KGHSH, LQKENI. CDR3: CASSPSRNTNYGYTF. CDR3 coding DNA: TGTGCCAGCTCACCATCCAGGAACACTAACTATGGCTACACCTTC.

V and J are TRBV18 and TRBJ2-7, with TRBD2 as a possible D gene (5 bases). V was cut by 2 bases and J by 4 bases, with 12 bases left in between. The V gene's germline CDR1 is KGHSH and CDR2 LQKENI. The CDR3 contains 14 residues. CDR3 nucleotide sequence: TGTGCCAGCTCACCAAGAAAAAGCGGATACGAGCAGTACTTC. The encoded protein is CASSPRKSGYEQYF.

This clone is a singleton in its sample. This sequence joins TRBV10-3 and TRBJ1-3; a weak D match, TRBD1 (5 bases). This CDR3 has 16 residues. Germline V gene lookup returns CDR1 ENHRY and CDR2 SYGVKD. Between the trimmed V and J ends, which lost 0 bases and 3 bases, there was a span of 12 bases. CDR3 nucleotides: TGTGCCATCAGTGAGTCTGCAAGGAGGGGTGGAAACACCATATATTTT. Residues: CAISESARRGGNTIYF.

The CDR3 loop is CASSIFGQGASQPQHF. The CDR3, as DNA: TGTGCCAGTAGTATATTCGGACAGGGGGCATCTCAGCCCCAGCATTTT. V is TRBV19 and J is TRBJ1-5, with 11 nucleotides matching TRBD1. The V and J ends lost 2 bases and 6 bases, in that order; junction bases with no gene match: 6. In germline, CDR1 is LNHDA, CDR2 SQIVND (reference sequence). CDR3 length: 16 amino acids. The full variable domain, its missing parts supplied by reference TRBV19 and TRBJ1-5, is DGGITQSPKYLFRKEGQNVTLSCEQNLNHDAMYWYRQDPGQGLRLIYYSQIVNDFQKGDIAEGYSVSREKKESFPLTVTSAQKNPTAFYLCASSIFGQGASQPQHFGDGTRLSIL.

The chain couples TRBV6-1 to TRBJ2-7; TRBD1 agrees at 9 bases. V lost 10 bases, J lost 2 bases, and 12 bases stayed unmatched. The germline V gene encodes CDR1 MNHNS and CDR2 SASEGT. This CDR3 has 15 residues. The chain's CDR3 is CATLPGTGNTYEQYF. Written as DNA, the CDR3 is TGTGCCACCCTACCCGGGACAGGGAATACCTACGAGCAGTACTTC.

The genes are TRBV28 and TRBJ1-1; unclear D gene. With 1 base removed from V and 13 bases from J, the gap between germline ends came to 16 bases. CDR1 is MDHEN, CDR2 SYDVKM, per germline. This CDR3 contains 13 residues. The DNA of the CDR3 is TGTGCCAGCAGTTTATCAGGCCATGAACGAGATTTCTTT. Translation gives CASSLSGHERDFF.

The CDR3 DNA reads TGTGCCAGCGAGGGAGGGGCAGGCACCGGGGAGCTGTTTTTT. Protein sequence: CASEGGAGTGELFF. The rearrangement joins TRBV6-1 to TRBJ2-2; 7 nucleotides align to TRBD2. The CDR3 spans 14 residues. J was trimmed by 4 bases and V by 8 bases; bases with no gene match: 7. In germline, CDR1 is MNHNS, CDR2 SASEGT.

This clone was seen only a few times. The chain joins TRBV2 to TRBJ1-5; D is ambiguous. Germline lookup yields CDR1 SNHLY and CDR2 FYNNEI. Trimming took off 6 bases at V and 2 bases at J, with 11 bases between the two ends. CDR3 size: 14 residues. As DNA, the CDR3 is TGTGCCAGCAGATCTCAAGGAGGCAATCAGCCCCAGCATTTT. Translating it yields CASRSQGGNQPQHF.

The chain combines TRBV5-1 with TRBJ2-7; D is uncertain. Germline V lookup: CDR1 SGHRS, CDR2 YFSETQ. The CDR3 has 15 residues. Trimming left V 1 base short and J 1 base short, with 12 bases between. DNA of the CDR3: TGCGCCAGCAGCTTGAGTCAGGTACCGTCCTACGAGCAGTACTTC. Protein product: CASSLSQVPSYEQYF.

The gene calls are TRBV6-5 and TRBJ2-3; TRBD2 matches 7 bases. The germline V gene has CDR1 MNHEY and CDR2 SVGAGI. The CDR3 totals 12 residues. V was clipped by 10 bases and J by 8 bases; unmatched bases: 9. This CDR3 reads CATQGPGGTQYF. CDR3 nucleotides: TGTGCCACCCAGGGACCGGGGGGTACGCAGTATTTT.

CDR3 in amino acids: CASSYSLDTSGSMGEQFF. The CDR3 DNA reads TGTGCCAGCAGCTACTCCCTGGACACTAGCGGGAGTATGGGTGAGCAGTTCTTC. The V and J genes are TRBV7-3 and TRBJ2-1, with 11 positions matching TRBD2. Germline V gives CDR1 SGHTA, CDR2 FQGTGA. This CDR3 spans 18 amino acids. With V trimmed by 4 bases and J by 9 bases, 17 bases remained unmatched.